This T cell receptor beta chain was sequenced in a study of cytomegalovirus exposure and HLA in healthy donors. CDR1 is LNHNV and CDR2 is YYDKDF in the germline V gene (reference sequence). The CDR3 covers 15 residues. V lost 0 bases and J lost 0, with 8 bases in between. Amplification used 60 Vbeta primers and 13 Jbeta primers. The data were produced by immunoSEQ multiplex PCR, yet TCRdb's version contains in-frame clones alone and is incomplete. The repertoire holds 55,000 to 70,000 clones, with roughly 75% as singletons. This chain connects TRBV15 to TRBJ1-2, with a weak D call TRBD1 (5 bases). This TCR derives from a woman under 40 in good health and CMV-seronegative. Sequencing used PBMCs. In DNA, the CDR3 is TGTGCCACCAGCAGAGACCCAGGGCCTAACTATGGCTACACCTTC. Translating it yields CATSRDPGPNYGYTF. Full variable domain (rest looked up from reference TRBV15 and TRBJ1-2): DAMVIQNPRYQVTQFGKPVTLSCSQTLNHNVMYWYQQKSSQAPKLLFHYYDKDFNNEADTPDNFQSRRPNTSFCFLDIRSPGLGDTAMYLCATSRDPGPNYGYTFGSGTRLTVV.